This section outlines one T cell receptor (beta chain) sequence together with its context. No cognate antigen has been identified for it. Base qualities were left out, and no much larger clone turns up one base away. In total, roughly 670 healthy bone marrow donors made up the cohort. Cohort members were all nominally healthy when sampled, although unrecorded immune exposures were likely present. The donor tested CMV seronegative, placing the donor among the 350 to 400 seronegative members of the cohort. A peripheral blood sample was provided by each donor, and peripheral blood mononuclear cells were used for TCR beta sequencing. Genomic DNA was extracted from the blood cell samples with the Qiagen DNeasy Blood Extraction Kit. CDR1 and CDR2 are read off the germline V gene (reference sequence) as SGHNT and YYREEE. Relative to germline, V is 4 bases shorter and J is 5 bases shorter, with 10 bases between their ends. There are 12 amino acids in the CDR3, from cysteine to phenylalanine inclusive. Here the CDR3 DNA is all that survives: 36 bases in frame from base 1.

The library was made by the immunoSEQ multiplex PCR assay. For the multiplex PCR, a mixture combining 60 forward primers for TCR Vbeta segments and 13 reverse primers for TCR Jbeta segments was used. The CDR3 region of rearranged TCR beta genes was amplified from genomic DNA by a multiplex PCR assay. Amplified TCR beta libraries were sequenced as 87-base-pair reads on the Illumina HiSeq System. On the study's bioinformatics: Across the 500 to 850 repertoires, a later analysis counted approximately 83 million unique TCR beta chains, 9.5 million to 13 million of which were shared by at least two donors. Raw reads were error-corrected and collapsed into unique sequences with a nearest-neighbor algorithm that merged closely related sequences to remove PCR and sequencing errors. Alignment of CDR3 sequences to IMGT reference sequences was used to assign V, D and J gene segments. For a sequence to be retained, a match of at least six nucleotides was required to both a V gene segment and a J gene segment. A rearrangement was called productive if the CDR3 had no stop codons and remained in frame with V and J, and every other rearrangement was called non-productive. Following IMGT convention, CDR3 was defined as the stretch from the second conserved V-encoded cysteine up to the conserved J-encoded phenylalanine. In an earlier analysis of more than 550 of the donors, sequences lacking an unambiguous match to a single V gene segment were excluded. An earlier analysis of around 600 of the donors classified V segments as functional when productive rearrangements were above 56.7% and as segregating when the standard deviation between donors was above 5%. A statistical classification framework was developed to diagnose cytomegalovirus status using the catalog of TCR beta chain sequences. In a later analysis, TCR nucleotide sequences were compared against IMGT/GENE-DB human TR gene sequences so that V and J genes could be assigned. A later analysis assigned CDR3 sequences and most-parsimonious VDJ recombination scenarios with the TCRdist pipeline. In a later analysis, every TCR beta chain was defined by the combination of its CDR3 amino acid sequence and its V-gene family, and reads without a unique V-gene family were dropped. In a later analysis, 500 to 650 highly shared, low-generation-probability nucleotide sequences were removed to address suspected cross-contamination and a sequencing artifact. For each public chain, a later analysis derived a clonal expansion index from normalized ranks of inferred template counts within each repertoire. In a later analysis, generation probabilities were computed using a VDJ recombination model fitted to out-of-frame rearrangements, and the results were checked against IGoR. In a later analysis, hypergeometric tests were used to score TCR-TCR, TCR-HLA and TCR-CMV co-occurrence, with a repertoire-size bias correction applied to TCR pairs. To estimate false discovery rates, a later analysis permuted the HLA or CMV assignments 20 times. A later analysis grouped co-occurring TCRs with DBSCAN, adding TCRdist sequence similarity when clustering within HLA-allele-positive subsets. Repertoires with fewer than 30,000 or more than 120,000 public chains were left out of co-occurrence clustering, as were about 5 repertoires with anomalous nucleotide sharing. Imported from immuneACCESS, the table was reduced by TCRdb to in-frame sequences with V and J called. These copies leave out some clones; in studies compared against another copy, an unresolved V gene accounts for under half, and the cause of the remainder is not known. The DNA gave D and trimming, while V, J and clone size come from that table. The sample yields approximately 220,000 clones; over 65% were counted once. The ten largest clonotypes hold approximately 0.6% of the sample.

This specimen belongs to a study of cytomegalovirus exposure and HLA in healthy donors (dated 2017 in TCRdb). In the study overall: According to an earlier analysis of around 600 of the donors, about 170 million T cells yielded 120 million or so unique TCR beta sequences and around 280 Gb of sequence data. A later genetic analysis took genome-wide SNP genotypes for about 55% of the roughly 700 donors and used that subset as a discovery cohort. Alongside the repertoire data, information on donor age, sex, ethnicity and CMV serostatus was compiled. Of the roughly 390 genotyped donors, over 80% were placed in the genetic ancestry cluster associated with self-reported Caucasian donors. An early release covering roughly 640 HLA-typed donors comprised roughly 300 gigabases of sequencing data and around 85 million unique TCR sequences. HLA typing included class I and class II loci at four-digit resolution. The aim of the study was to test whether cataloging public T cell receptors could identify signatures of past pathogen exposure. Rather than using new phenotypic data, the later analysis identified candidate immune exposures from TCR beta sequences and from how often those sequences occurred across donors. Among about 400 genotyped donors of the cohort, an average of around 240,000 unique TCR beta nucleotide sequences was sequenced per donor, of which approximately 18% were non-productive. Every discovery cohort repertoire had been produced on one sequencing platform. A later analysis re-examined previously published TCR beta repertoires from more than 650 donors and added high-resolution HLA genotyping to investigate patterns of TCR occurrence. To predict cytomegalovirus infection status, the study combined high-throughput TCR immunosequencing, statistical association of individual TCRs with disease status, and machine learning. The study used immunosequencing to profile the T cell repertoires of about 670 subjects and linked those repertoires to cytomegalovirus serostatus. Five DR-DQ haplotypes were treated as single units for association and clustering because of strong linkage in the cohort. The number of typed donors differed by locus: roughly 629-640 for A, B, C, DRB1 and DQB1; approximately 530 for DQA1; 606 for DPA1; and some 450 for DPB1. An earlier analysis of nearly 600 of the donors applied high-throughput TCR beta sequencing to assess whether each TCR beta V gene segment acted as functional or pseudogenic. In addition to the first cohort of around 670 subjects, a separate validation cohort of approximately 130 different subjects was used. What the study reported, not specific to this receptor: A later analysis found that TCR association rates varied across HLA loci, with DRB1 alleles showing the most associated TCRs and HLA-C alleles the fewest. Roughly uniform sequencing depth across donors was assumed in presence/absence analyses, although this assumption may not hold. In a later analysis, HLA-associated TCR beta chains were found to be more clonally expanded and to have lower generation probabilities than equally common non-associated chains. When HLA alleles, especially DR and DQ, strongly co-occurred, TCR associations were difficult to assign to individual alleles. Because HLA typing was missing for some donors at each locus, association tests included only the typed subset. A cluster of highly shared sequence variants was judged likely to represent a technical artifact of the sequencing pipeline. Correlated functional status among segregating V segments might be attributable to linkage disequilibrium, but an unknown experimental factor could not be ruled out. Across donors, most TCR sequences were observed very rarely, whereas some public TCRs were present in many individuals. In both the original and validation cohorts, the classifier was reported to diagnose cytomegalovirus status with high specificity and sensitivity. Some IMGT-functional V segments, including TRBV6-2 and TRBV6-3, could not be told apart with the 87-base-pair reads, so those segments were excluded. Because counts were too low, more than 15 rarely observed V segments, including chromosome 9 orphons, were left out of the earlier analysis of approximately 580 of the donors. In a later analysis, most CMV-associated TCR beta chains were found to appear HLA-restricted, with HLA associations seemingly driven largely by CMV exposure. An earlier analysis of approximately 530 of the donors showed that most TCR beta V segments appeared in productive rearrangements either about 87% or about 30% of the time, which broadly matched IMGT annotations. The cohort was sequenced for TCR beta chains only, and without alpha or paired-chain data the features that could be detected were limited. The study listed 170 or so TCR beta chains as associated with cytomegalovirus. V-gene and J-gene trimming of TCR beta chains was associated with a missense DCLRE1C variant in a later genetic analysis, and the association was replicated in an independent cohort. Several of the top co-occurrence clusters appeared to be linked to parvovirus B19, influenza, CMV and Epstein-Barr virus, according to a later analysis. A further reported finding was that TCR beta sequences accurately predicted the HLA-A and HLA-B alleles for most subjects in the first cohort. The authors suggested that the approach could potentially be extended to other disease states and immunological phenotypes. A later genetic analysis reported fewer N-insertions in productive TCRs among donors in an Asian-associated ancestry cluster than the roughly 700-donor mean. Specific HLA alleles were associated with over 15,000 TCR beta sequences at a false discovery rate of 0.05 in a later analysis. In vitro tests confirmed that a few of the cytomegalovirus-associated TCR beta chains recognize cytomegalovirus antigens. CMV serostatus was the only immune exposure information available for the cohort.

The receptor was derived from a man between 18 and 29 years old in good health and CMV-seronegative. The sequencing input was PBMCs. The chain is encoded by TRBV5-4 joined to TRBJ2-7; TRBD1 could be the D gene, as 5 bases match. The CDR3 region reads CASSPNRNEQYF. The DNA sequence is TGTGCCAGCAGCCCGAACAGGAACGAGCAGTACTTC.